This T cell receptor (beta chain) was observed in a study of OX40 agonist ivuxolimab in advanced cancers. General notes on the study: Ivuxolimab, which targeted the costimulatory receptor OX40 (CD134), was an agonistic, fully human IgG2 monoclonal antibody. Intravenous ivuxolimab was administered to patients every 2 weeks at six dose levels: 0.01, 0.1, 0.3, 1.5, 3 and 10 mg/kg. In the dose-escalation cohort, roughly 80% of patients were male, and the mean age was approximately 55 years, with a range of roughly 20 to 80. Among the 52 dose-escalation patients, some 20 had hepatocellular carcinoma, about 15 melanoma, 9 renal cell carcinoma and 9 head and neck cancer. The paper covers the monotherapy dose-escalation part of the phase I ivuxolimab trial, which included N ≈ 52 patients. Three dose-escalation patients achieved partial responses, one with hepatocellular carcinoma and two with cutaneous melanoma. Patients were allowed to have had prior anti-PD-1, anti-PD-L1 or anti-CTLA-4 therapy, and around 37% of the dose-escalation patients had previously received checkpoint inhibitors. Peripheral TCRbeta sequencing was intended to test whether TCR sequence diversity was altered and clonal T-cell expansion was caused by ivuxolimab. Study-wide findings and limitations: In the 0.1-3.0 mg/kg groups, partial responders were among the patients with the lowest normalized peripheral clonal expansion, particularly in CD8+ T cells. Low levels of normalized T-cell clonal expansion were also seen in some patients who did not respond. The antigen specificity of the clonally expanded peripheral T cells was not determined. After ivuxolimab, expanded clones were on average more numerous among CD8+ T cells than among CD4+ T cells. Clonal expansion of both CD4+ and CD8+ blood T cells was observed from baseline to week 6 at doses 0.1 to 3.0 mg/kg.

Genomic DNA was isolated from the sorted cells so that the TCRbeta CDR3 region could be sequenced. The immunoSEQ Assay was used to sequence the TCRbeta CDR3 regions. TCRdb carries this immuneACCESS record with in-frame sequences only. Its versions omit some clonotypes, under half of them owing to an unresolved V gene in the studies checked, with the rest unexplained. Counted in this sample were 22,000 or so clones; more than 65% of them appeared once. The biggest ten clones account for 16% of the sample. As regards this clone: The antigen it binds to is not known. The input lacks base qualities; no much larger clone sits a single base away.

The CDR1 and CDR2 encoded by the germline V gene (reference sequence) are LNHDA and SQIVND. At the junction V is shortened by 1 base and J by 15 bases, with 10 bases in between. The CDR3 spans 11 residues, from the cysteine through the phenylalanine. The kept DNA is CDR3 alone, 33 bases in frame from the first base. The trial excluded patients who had a history of autoimmune disease or who were on systemic immunosuppression. Peripheral blood for TCR sequencing was collected from all dose cohorts at baseline, on cycle 4 day 1, and on cycle 7 day 1. The samples were drawn from a first-in-human, open-label, multicenter phase I dose-escalation trial of ivuxolimab. The trial enrolled adults with locally advanced or metastatic head and neck squamous cell, hepatocellular, melanoma or renal cell carcinoma. Before TCR sequencing, CD4+ T cells and CD8+ T cells were sorted from peripheral blood as separate populations.

This TCR derives from an adult with an advanced solid tumor such as melanoma, head and neck, liver or kidney cancer. The V gene is TRBV19 and the J gene is TRBJ2-1, with no reliable assignment of the D segment. The material sequenced was CD4+ or CD8+ T cells sorted from blood, taken in a trial of the OX40 agonist ivuxolimab. At the DNA level, the sequence is TGTGCCAGTAGTATAGGGACCGAATCGTTCTTC. Its protein product is CASSIGTESFF.